This T cell receptor (beta chain) emerged from a study of control samples from healthy donors and cancer patients. TCRdb's copy holds only in-frame clones and misses some; the assay was immunoSEQ multiplex PCR. The profile covers tens of thousands of clones, with 89% appearing a single time and approximately 5.1% taken by the ten largest. V lost 6 bases, J lost 3 bases, and 29 bases lay in between. Germline-derived CDR1 and CDR2 are LNHDA and SQIVND (reference sequence). CDR3 size: 20 residues. Details on this clone: Other DNA sequences of this sample code for an identical CDR3.

The rearrangement uses TRBV19 and TRBJ2-2, with D perhaps assigned TRBD1 or TRBD2 (6 bases each). The sequencing sample was made of PBMCs. The receptor was derived from a man between 60 and 70 years old with colorectal cancer. Written as DNA, the CDR3 is TGTGCCAGTAGGCGGGGACGGGGGCAGGGGCGGACCTCATACACCGGGGAGCTGTTTTTT. This gives the protein CASRRGRGQGRTSYTGELFF.